A single sample is the source of the 31 T cell receptor beta chains below, sequenced in a study of monozygotic twins with inflammatory bowel disease. TCRdb re-called the 5' RACE reads, yielding one record per CDR3 amino acid sequence without DNA. Recorded for this sample: 200,000 to 250,000 distinct CDR3 sequences. Sequencing was done on a sample of blood. Every receptor here comes from a human donor with ulcerative colitis or Crohn's disease, or a healthy co-twin of an affected twin (not recorded which).

This chain joins TRBV12-3 or TRBV12-4 and TRBJ2-1; TCRdb outputs TRBD2, but without DNA this stays unchecked. The CDR3 contains 14 residues. CDR3 loop: CASSWVAGGNEQIF.

The rearrangement links TRBV28 to TRBJ1-4. This CDR3 has 14 residues. CDR1 is MDHEN, CDR2 SYDVKM, per germline. CDR3 in amino acids: CASSQERRKEKLFF.

The CDR3 protein is CASSPRPPYGYTF. This sequence joins TRBV28 and TRBJ1-2. Germline V CDR1 and CDR2: MDHEN, SYDVKM. The length of the CDR3 is 13 residues.

The chain has TRBV29-1 and TRBJ2-1; absent DNA, TCRdb's TRBD2 call cannot be checked. Looked up from germline, CDR1 is SQVTM and CDR2 is ANQGSEA. The CDR3 covers 15 residues. Here the CDR3 reads CSVEWREGRYNEQFF.

This chain links TRBV29-1 with TRBJ1-1; without DNA, the TCRdb call of TRBD1 cannot be checked. Germline values: CDR1 SQVTM, CDR2 ANQGSEA. The CDR3 sequence is 14 residues long. The CDR3 spells CSVTTGGGRTEAFF.

This chain links TRBV7-3 with TRBJ2-1; TCRdb returns TRBD1, unconfirmable since there is no DNA. This CDR3 comprises 15 residues. Germline values: CDR1 SGHTA, CDR2 FQGTGA. The CDR3 here is CASSYGAGAYNEQFF.

The chain employs TRBV11-2 and TRBJ1-4; TCRdb reports TRBD1, a call that lacks DNA to check it against. The length of the CDR3 is 12 residues. Germline CDR1 is SGHAT and CDR2 is FQNNGV. The chain's CDR3 is CASSSPVEKLFF.

The rearrangement uses TRBV5-1 and TRBJ1-3; the TCRdb call, TRBD1, lacks DNA for checking. CDR1 is SGHRS and CDR2 is YFSETQ in the germline V gene. The CDR3 runs 15 residues. The CDR3: CASSQTGDSGNTIYF. Looking up the rest from reference TRBV5-1 and TRBJ1-3 gives the full variable domain: KAGVTQTPRYLIKTRGQQVTLSCSPISGHRSVSWYQQTPGQGLQFLFEYFSETQRNKGNFPGRFSGRQFSNSRSEMNVSTLELGDSALYLCASSQTGDSGNTIYFGEGSWLTVV.

The rearrangement joins TRBV20-1 to TRBJ1-2; TCRdb picks TRBD1, but there is no DNA to check that call. CDR1 is DFQATT and CDR2 is SNEGSKA in the germline V gene (reference sequence). This CDR3 has 16 residues. CDR3 sequence: CSAGGAGQGHDYGYTF.

The rearrangement uses TRBV5-1 and TRBJ1-6; TCRdb's assignment of TRBD1 cannot be checked, as there is no DNA. This CDR3 has 16 amino acids. Germline CDR1 reads SGHRS; CDR2 reads YFSETQ. Here the CDR3 reads CASSPRGSSYNSPLHF.

V gene TRBV30 combines with J gene TRBJ2-2; TCRdb gives TRBD1 as the D gene, but with no DNA this cannot be confirmed. The CDR3 length is 14 residues. The germline V gene has CDR1 GTSNPN and CDR2 SVGIG (reference sequence). CDR3 sequence reads: CAWNPGQGTGELFF.

The gene calls are TRBV5-1 and TRBJ1-2; TCRdb's D call of TRBD1 is untestable without DNA. The length of the CDR3 is 14 residues. CDR1 is SGHRS, CDR2 YFSETQ, per germline. The CDR3 loop reads CASSLDPVTYGYTF.

The CDR3 region is CASRPDGSGNTIYF. The chain joins TRBV6-6 to TRBJ1-3. Germline V gene sequence: CDR1 MNHNY, CDR2 SVGAGI (reference sequence). The CDR3 extends over 14 amino acids.

The chain carries TRBV2 and TRBJ1-3. The CDR3 is 15 residues long. Germline CDR1 reads SNHLY; CDR2 reads FYNNEI. The CDR3 reads CASSTTQASGNTIYF.

This chain links TRBV3-1 with TRBJ2-5; TCRdb lists TRBD1, though no DNA is available to test this call. Looked up from germline, CDR1 is LGHDT and CDR2 is YNNKEL (reference sequence). The CDR3 consists of 15 residues. This CDR3 is CASSQGQQTQETQYF.

The chain couples TRBV29-1 to TRBJ1-2; TCRdb calls TRBD1, which cannot be checked without DNA. Germline CDR1 is SQVTM and CDR2 is ANQGSEA. This CDR3 region has 16 residues. CDR3: CSVEPVGGGGNYGYTF.

V usage is TRBV3-1 and J usage is TRBJ2-1; the TCRdb D gene call, TRBD2, has no DNA to confirm it. The CDR3 loop spans 15 amino acids. Germline loops: CDR1 LGHDT, CDR2 YNNKEL (reference sequence). CDR3: CASSQEWTSGNEQFF.

The chain has TRBV18 and TRBJ1-1; no DNA is available, so the TRBD1 call from TCRdb remains unchecked. The CDR3 sequence is 17 residues long. The V gene's germline CDR1 is KGHSH and CDR2 LQKENI. The CDR3 reads CASSPPGGTRTNTEAFF.

The V call is TRBV7-8, the J call TRBJ2-1; TCRdb reports TRBD2, a call that lacks DNA to check it against. Germline V gene data show CDR1 as SGHVS and CDR2 as FQNEAQ. CDR3 length equals 15 residues. CDR3 in amino acids: CASSLREGPLFEQFF.

This rearrangement joins TRBV11-2 to TRBJ2-6; TCRdb calls TRBD2, which cannot be checked without DNA. This CDR3 has 19 residues. Per the germline V gene, CDR1 is SGHAT and CDR2 is FQNNGV. CDR3 sequence: CASSSQGTSGSSGANVLTF.

CDR3 sequence: CAVGRGNTEAFF. This sequence joins TRBV6-6 and TRBJ1-1. The CDR3 is made up of 12 amino acids. The germline V gene has CDR1 MNHNY and CDR2 SVGAGI (reference sequence).

The rearrangement joins TRBV30 to TRBJ2-2; TCRdb names TRBD1, which stays unverified in the absence of DNA. The CDR3 spans 16 residues. CDR1 is GTSNPN and CDR2 is SVGIG in the germline V gene (reference sequence). The CDR3 is CAQKGRGRHNTGELFF. Using reference TRBV30 and TRBJ2-2 for the parts outside the CDR3, the full variable domain is SQTIHQWPATLVQPVGSPLSLECTVEGTSNPNLYWYRQAAGRGLQLLFYSVGIGQISSEVPQNLSASRPQDRQFILSSKKLLLSDSGFYLCAQKGRGRHNTGELFFGEGSRLTVL.

The rearrangement uses TRBV5-1 and TRBJ1-1; the TCRdb call, TRBD1, lacks DNA for checking. Germline CDR1 is SGHRS and CDR2 is YFSETQ. The CDR3 contains 17 residues. CDR3: CASSADRGGFQNTEAFF.

The V and J genes are TRBV6-1 and TRBJ1-2; TCRdb calls TRBD1, which cannot be checked without DNA. The CDR3 consists of 14 residues. Germline V gives CDR1 MNHNS, CDR2 SASEGT. CDR3 sequence reads: CASSRTGGIYGYTF.

The chain joins TRBV20-1 to TRBJ2-7; the D call from TCRdb, TRBD2, cannot be confirmed without DNA. Germline CDR1 DFQATT, CDR2 SNEGSKA (reference sequence). This CDR3 has 13 amino acids. This CDR3 reads CSVPASGSYEQYF.

This chain joins TRBV7-2 and TRBJ2-1; TCRdb selects TRBD2, and the lack of DNA leaves this call unchecked. Per germline, CDR1 SGHTA and CDR2 FQGNSA. The length of the CDR3 is 14 residues. The CDR3: CASSLRTGGDEQFF.

The chain recombines TRBV7-9 with TRBJ1-2. Germline V lookup: CDR1 SEHNR, CDR2 FQNEAQ (reference sequence). The CDR3 sequence is 14 residues long. CDR3 region: CASSLDNQPYGYTF.

The chain employs TRBV7-2 and TRBJ1-3; TCRdb lists TRBD1, though no DNA is available to test this call. There are 15 residues in the CDR3. CDR1 is SGHTA and CDR2 is FQGNSA in the germline V gene. This CDR3 reads CASSWTGGAGNTIYF. The variable domain in full, completed from reference TRBV7-2 and TRBJ1-3, reads GAGVSQSPSNKVTEKGKDVELRCDPISGHTALYWYRQSLGQGLEFLIYFQGNSAPDKSGLPSDRFSAERTGGSVSTLTIQRTQQEDSAVYLCASSWTGGAGNTIYFGEGSWLTVV.

V is TRBV12-3 or TRBV12-4 and J is TRBJ2-1. CDR3 size: 14 residues. The CDR3 protein is CASSSSGTYNEQFF.

The chain employs TRBV3-1 and TRBJ2-5; TCRdb's D call, TRBD2, is unchecked because there is no DNA. Germline V gives CDR1 LGHDT, CDR2 YNNKEL (reference sequence). The CDR3 is 15 residues long. The CDR3 loop reads CASTSAGALQETQYF.

The J gene is TRBJ1-6, the V gene TRBV27. The CDR3 covers 13 residues. Per germline, CDR1 MNHEY and CDR2 SMNVEV (reference sequence). This CDR3 is CASSLWSDSPLHF.